Following are 27 T cell receptor beta chains from one sample sequenced in a study of T cell responses to AZD1222 COVID-19 vaccine. Produced via immunoSEQ multiplex PCR; TCRdb's table is partial and in-frame only. The repertoire includes some 160,000 clones, 85% to 95% of them detected once, and about 1% sits in the top ten. The starting material was peripheral blood, obtained on day 0 of AZD1222 vaccination. All receptors derive from an adult in good health.

The chain employs TRBV5-1 and TRBJ1-1; D not certain. The germline CDR1 and CDR2 sequences are SGHRS and YFSETQ. V was clipped by 1 base and J by 5 bases, with 12 bases between them. CDR3 length equals 14 residues. CDR3 nucleotide sequence: TGCGCCAGCAGCTTGCAAACGGTCCGGACTGAAGCTTTCTTT. Translated: CASSLQTVRTEAFF.

In nucleotides, the CDR3 is TGTGCCAGCCATTACAGGGACACCGGGGAGCTGTTTTTT. It is translated as CASHYRDTGELFF. V usage is TRBV12-3 or TRBV12-4 and J usage is TRBJ2-2; tentative D call: TRBD1 (6 bases). Trimming cost V 8 bases and J 3 bases, with 10 bases left between them. The CDR3 is made up of 13 amino acids.

The V and J genes are TRBV5-5 and TRBJ1-5; no clear D. The germline V gene has CDR1 SGHKS and CDR2 YYEKEE (reference sequence). Trimming took 2 bases from V and 2 from J, leaving 8 bases between them. CDR3 length: 14 amino acids. The CDR3 loop reads CASSLAQGNQPQHF. CDR3 bases: TGTGCCAGCAGCTTAGCCCAGGGCAATCAGCCCCAGCATTTT.

The chain is built from TRBV25-1 and TRBJ2-3; D is tentatively TRBD1 or TRBD2 (6 bases each). Germline V gene sequence: CDR1 MGHDK, CDR2 SYGVNS. The CDR3 sequence is 16 residues long. V was pared by 2 bases and J by 1 base, with 13 bases between. CDR3: CASSERGGGRTDTQYF. As DNA, the CDR3 is TGTGCCAGCAGTGAACGGGGTGGGGGGCGCACAGATACGCAGTATTTT.

The DNA for the CDR3 is TGTGCCAGCAGCTTAGATTGGGCACAAACTAACTATGGCTACACCTTC. Translated: CASSLDWAQTNYGYTF. The V gene is TRBV11-2, the J gene TRBJ1-2; D is uncertain. Trimming stripped 0 bases from V and 0 bases from J, with 11 bases between. Germline lookup yields CDR1 SGHAT and CDR2 FQNNGV. The CDR3 has 16 residues.

The rearrangement joins TRBV7-2 to TRBJ2-7, with TRBD2 matching over 8 bases. V was clipped by 0 bases and J by 4 bases; unmatched bases: 2. The germline V gene has CDR1 SGHTA and CDR2 FQGNSA. The CDR3 is 14 residues long. The CDR3 coding sequence is TGTGCCAGCAGCTTAGCTAGCGGGGTATACGAGCAGTACTTC. Translated: CASSLASGVYEQYF. Using reference TRBV7-2 and TRBJ2-7 for the parts outside the CDR3, the full variable domain is GAGVSQSPSNKVTEKGKDVELRCDPISGHTALYWYRQSLGQGLEFLIYFQGNSAPDKSGLPSDRFSAERTGGSVSTLTIQRTQQEDSAVYLCASSLASGVYEQYFGPGTRLTVT.

This chain connects TRBV18 to TRBJ2-1; D is possibly TRBD2 (6 bases). V was clipped by 3 bases and J by 5 bases, with 11 bases between them. This CDR3 is built from 14 residues. Germline V gene lookup returns CDR1 KGHSH and CDR2 LQKENI. The CDR3 coding sequence is TGTGCCAGCTCACCGCAGTCGGGGGACAATGAGCAGTTCTTC. This encodes CASSPQSGDNEQFF.

The chain combines TRBV5-5 with TRBJ1-1, with D possibly being TRBD1 (5 bases). Trimming removed 0 bases from V and 5 bases from J, with 11 bases in between. CDR1 and CDR2 from the germline V gene are SGHKS and YYEKEE (reference sequence). There are 14 residues in the CDR3. DNA of the CDR3: TGTGCCAGCAGCTTGGACGCAGGGTGGACTGAAGCTTTCTTT. Translated, it gives CASSLDAGWTEAFF.

This chain links TRBV7-9 with TRBJ1-4; 7 positions match TRBD1. The CDR3 runs 13 residues. After removal of 8 bases from V and 8 bases from J, the junction contained 8 bases not matched to a gene. The germline gives CDR1 SEHNR, CDR2 FQNEAQ (reference sequence). CDR3: CASERQGREKLFF. The CDR3 DNA follows: TGTGCCAGCGAGCGACAGGGAAGGGAAAAACTGTTTTTT.

The CDR3 is CASSVVGALGTEAFF. The DNA of the CDR3 is TGCGCCAGCAGTGTTGTGGGGGCGCTGGGAACTGAAGCTTTCTTT. The rearrangement links TRBV5-1 to TRBJ1-1, with a tentative D call TRBD1 (6 bases). V lost 5 bases and J 5 bases, leaving 19 bases between the germline ends. This CDR3 region has 15 residues. Germline V gene data show CDR1 as SGHRS and CDR2 as YFSETQ. Filled out from reference TRBV5-1 and TRBJ1-1, the complete variable domain reads KAGVTQTPRYLIKTRGQQVTLSCSPISGHRSVSWYQQTPGQGLQFLFEYFSETQRNKGNFPGRFSGRQFSNSRSEMNVSTLELGDSALYLCASSVVGALGTEAFFGQGTRLTVV.

This chain's CDR3 is CASSIDRNKPQHF. Here the CDR3 DNA reads TGTGCCAGTAGTATAGACCGGAACAAGCCCCAGCATTTT. J is TRBJ1-5 and V is TRBV19; D unresolved. CDR1 and CDR2 (germline): LNHDA, SQIVND (reference sequence). The CDR3 has 13 amino acids. Deletions cut 0 bases from V and 8 bases from J, with 8 bases between.

V is TRBV12-5 and J is TRBJ2-3; unclear D gene. Trimming took off 5 bases at V and 3 bases at J, with 6 bases between the two ends. Germline CDR1 and CDR2: LGHNT and FRNRAP. The CDR3 has 12 amino acids. The CDR3 region is CASGPDTDTQYF. The CDR3 region has the DNA TGTGCTAGTGGTCCGGATACAGATACGCAGTATTTT.

Points on this clone: Other DNA sequences in this sample translate to the same CDR3. The chain links TRBV4-1 to TRBJ1-5; D unclear. The ends were cut back, 1 base at V and 1 base at J, with 2 bases in the middle. There are 13 residues in the CDR3. CDR1 and CDR2 from the germline V gene are MGHRA and YSYEKL. The CDR3 region has the DNA TGCGCCAGCAGCCAAGGCAGCAATCAGCCCCAGCATTTT. As protein: CASSQGSNQPQHF.

The chain recombines TRBV18 with TRBJ1-5; maybe TRBD1 (6 bases). Germline V gene sequence: CDR1 KGHSH, CDR2 LQKENI. The CDR3 sequence is 16 residues long. V gave up 1 base and J gave up 0 bases, with 10 bases separating them. The chain's CDR3 is CASSPRARGSNQPQHF. The CDR3 DNA reads as TGTGCCAGCTCACCACGGGCCAGGGGTAGCAATCAGCCCCAGCATTTT.

This clone was seen a single time. This chain uses TRBV5-1 with TRBJ2-5; the D gene is possibly TRBD2 (6 bases). Looked up from germline, CDR1 is SGHRS and CDR2 is YFSETQ. V shed 5 bases and J shed 2 bases, with 13 bases lying between them. The CDR3 loop spans 14 amino acids. Written as DNA, the CDR3 is TGCGCCAGCAGTTCCGGGACTCTTCAAGAGACCCAGTACTTC. Its translation: CASSSGTLQETQYF.

This clone was seen a single time. The V gene is TRBV10-3, the J gene TRBJ1-1; D may be TRBD1 (5 bases). The CDR3 loop spans 14 amino acids. CDR1 and CDR2 (germline): ENHRY, SYGVKD. V was cut by 11 bases and J by 0 bases, with 16 bases left in between. CDR3 in amino acids: CAAHNQGMNTEAFF. CDR3 in DNA: TGTGCCGCCCACAACCAGGGCATGAACACTGAAGCTTTCTTT.

The sample holds one count of this clone. V and J are TRBV6-5 and TRBJ1-6, with 8 positions matching TRBD1. The CDR3 loop spans 14 amino acids. The germline CDR1 and CDR2 sequences are MNHEY and SVGAGI. V shed 8 bases and J 7 bases; nucleotides not matched to a gene: 7. In DNA, the CDR3 is TGTGCCAGCGGCCAGGGGGCTGGGAATTCACCCCTCCACTTT. Protein: CASGQGAGNSPLHF.

V usage is TRBV6-5 and J usage is TRBJ1-2; D is perhaps TRBD1 (5 bases). This CDR3 region has 13 residues. Trimming removed 7 bases at V and 8 bases at J, with 17 bases between. CDR1 is MNHEY, CDR2 SVGAGI, per germline. The CDR3 DNA reads as TGTGCCAGCAATAGCGACAGTCTCGGCGGCTACACCTTC. Its translation: CASNSDSLGGYTF.

V and J are TRBV6-5 and TRBJ2-2, with D maybe TRBD2 (6 bases). This CDR3 region has 14 residues. CDR1 is MNHEY, CDR2 SVGAGI, per germline. With 8 bases removed from V and 1 base from J, the gap between germline ends came to 11 bases. CDR3 loop: CASGGDGNTGELFF. The CDR3 DNA follows: TGTGCCAGCGGAGGGGACGGGAACACCGGGGAGCTGTTTTTT.

The J gene is TRBJ2-7, the V gene TRBV20-1; 9 bases align to TRBD1. V shed 3 bases and J 2 bases; nucleotides not matched to a gene: 5. Germline V CDR1 and CDR2: DFQATT, SNEGSKA (reference sequence). This CDR3 has 14 residues. The chain's CDR3 is CSASWGQGTYEQYF. The DNA for the CDR3 is TGCAGTGCTAGTTGGGGACAGGGTACCTACGAGCAGTACTTC.

The gene calls are TRBV30 and TRBJ1-1; 7 bases are shared with TRBD1. With 5 bases clipped from V and 12 bases from J, the junction kept 18 bases outside the gene matches. Germline CDR1 is GTSNPN and CDR2 is SVGIG (reference sequence). This CDR3 spans 14 amino acids. The DNA for the CDR3 is TGTGCCTGGTCCAGAGCCGCTTTTCAGGGGGTAACTTTCTTT. Translation: CAWSRAAFQGVTFF.

This chain joins TRBV27 and TRBJ2-7; TRBD1 matches at 7 bases. The CDR3 spans 13 residues. From germline, CDR1 is MNHEY and CDR2 SMNVEV (reference sequence). The V gene end was trimmed by 11 bases and the J gene end by 0 bases; junction bases not matched to a gene: 7. In DNA form, the CDR3 reads TGTGCCCGCCCCGGGACAGACTCCTACGAGCAGTACTTC. It codes for CARPGTDSYEQYF.

This clone has a handful of counts. V and J are TRBV12-3 or TRBV12-4 and TRBJ1-3; D perhaps matches TRBD1 (5 bases). V lost 4 bases and J lost 3, with 7 bases in between. The CDR3 totals 13 residues. The CDR3 loop is CASSWGGGNTIYF. The CDR3 DNA follows: TGTGCCAGCAGTTGGGGGGGTGGAAACACCATATATTTT.

The chain recombines TRBV30 with TRBJ2-3; 7 bases match TRBD2. This CDR3 spans 15 amino acids. The germline gives CDR1 GTSNPN, CDR2 SVGIG (reference sequence). V was pared by 3 bases and J by 1 base, with 7 bases of the junction left unmatched. The CDR3 reads CAWRKEGRGTDTQYF. The CDR3 bases are TGTGCCTGGAGAAAGGAGGGGAGGGGCACAGATACGCAGTATTTT.

Here the CDR3 DNA reads TGTGCCAGCAGTGAAATAGGGGCCCTCTATGGCTACACCTTC. Its translation: CASSEIGALYGYTF. This chain links TRBV6-1 with TRBJ1-2; D may be TRBD1 (5 bases). V dropped 2 bases and J dropped 4 bases, with 11 bases sitting between them. Germline CDR1 reads MNHNS; CDR2 reads SASEGT. There are 14 residues in the CDR3.

This clone was detected once. The chain employs TRBV3-1 (or the pseudogene TRBV3-2) and TRBJ2-1, with D possibly TRBD2 on 6 matching bases. Germline V lookup: CDR1 LGHDT, CDR2 YNNKEL (reference sequence). The germline V and J ends were trimmed by 4 bases and 6 bases, with 16 bases remaining between them. The length of the CDR3 is 15 residues. The CDR3 here is CASSRRSDSGNEQFF. DNA of the CDR3: TGTGCCAGCAGCCGAAGGTCGGATAGCGGCAATGAGCAGTTCTTC.

Remarks on this clone: Distinct nucleotide sequences in the sample also encode this CDR3. J is TRBJ1-1 and V is TRBV29-1; D unresolved. The CDR3 sequence is 13 residues long. The V end lost 4 bases, the J end lost 0 bases, and 9 bases lay between the germline ends. Germline values: CDR1 SQVTM, CDR2 ANQGSEA. This chain's CDR3 is CSVGGLMNTEAFF. CDR3 DNA: TGCAGCGTTGGCGGTTTGATGAACACTGAAGCTTTCTTT.